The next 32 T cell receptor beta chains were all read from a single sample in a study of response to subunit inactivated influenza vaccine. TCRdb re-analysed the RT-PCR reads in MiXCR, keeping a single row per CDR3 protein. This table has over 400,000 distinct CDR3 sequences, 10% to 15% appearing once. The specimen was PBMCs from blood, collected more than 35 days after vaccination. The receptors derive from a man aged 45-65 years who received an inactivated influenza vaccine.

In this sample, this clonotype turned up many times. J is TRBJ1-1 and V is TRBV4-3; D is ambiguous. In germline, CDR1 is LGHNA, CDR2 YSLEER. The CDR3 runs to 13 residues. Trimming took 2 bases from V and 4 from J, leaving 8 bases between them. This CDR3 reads CASSQSRVTEAFF. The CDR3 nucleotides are TGCGCCAGCAGCCAAAGTAGGGTCACTGAAGCTTTCTTT.

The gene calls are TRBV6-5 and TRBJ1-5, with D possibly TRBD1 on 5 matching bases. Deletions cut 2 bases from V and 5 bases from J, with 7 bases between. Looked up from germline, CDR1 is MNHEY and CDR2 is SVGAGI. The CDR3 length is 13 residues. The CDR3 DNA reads TGTGCCAGCAGTTACAGGGACGATCAGCCCCAGCATTTT. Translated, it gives CASSYRDDQPQHF.

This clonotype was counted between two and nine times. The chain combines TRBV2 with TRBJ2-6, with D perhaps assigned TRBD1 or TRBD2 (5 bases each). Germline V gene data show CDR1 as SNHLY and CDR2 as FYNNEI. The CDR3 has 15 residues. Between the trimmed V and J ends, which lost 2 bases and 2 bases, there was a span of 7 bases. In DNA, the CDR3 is TGTGCCAGCAGTGAATGGGACCCTGGGGCCAACGTCCTGACTTTC. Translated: CASSEWDPGANVLTF.

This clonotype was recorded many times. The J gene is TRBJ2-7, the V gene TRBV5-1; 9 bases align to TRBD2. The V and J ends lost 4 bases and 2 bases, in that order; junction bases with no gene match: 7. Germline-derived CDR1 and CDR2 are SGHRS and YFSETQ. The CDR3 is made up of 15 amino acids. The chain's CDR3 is CASSERLAAAYEQYF. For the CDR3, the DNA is TGCGCCAGCAGCGAAAGACTAGCGGCAGCCTACGAGCAGTACTTC.

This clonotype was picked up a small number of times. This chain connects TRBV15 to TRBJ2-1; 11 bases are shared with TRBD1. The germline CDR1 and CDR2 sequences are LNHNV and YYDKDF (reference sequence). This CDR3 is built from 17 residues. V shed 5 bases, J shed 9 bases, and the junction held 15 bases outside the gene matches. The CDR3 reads CATSYTAGGTGGGEQFF. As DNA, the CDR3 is TGTGCCACCAGCTACACTGCGGGAGGGACAGGGGGGGGTGAGCAGTTCTTC.

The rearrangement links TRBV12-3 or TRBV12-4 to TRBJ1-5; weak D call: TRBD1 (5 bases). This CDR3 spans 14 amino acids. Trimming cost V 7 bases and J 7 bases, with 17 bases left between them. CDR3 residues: CASTKTESGQPQHF. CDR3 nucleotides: TGTGCCAGCACTAAGACAGAAAGTGGCCAGCCCCAGCATTTT.

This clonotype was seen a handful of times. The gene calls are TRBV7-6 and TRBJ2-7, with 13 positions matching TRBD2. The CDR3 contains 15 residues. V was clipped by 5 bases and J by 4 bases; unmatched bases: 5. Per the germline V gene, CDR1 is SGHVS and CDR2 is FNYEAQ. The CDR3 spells CASSPAGLAGYEQYF. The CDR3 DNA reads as TGTGCCAGCAGCCCAGCGGGACTAGCGGGATACGAGCAGTACTTC.

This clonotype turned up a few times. This chain's CDR3 is CASSPPDRGSYEQYF. As DNA, the CDR3 is TGTGCCAGCAGCCCTCCGGACAGGGGATCCTACGAGCAGTACTTC. The genes are TRBV7-9 and TRBJ2-7; 9 nucleotides match TRBD1. J gave up 1 base and V 5 bases, and 6 bases lay outside the gene matches. The CDR3 contains 15 residues. Germline CDR1 reads SEHNR; CDR2 reads FQNEAQ (reference sequence).

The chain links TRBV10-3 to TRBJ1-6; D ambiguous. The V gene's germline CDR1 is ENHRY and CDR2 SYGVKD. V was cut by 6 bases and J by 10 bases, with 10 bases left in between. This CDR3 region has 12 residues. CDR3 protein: CAIRNSSSPLHF. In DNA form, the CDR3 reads TGTGCCATCAGAAATTCCTCCTCACCCCTCCACTTT.

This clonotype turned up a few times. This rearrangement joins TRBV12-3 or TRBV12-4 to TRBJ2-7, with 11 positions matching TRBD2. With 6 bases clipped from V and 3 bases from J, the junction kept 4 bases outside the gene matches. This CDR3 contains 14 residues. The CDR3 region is CASSTSGGLYEQYF. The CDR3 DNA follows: TGTGCCAGCAGCACTAGCGGGGGACTCTACGAGCAGTACTTC.

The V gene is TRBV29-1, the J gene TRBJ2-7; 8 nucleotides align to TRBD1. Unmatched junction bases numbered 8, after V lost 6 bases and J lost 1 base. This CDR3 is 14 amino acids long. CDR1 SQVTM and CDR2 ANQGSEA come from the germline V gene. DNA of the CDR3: TGCAGCGTAAGGACAGGGTATAATTCCTACGAGCAGTACTTC. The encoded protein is CSVRTGYNSYEQYF.

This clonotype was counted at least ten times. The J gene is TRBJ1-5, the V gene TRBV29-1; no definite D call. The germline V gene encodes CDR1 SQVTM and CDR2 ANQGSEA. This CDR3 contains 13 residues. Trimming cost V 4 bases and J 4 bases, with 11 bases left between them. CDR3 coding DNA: TGCAGCGTTGTGGACGGCATAAATCAGCCCCAGCATTTT. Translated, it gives CSVVDGINQPQHF.

CDR3 in amino acids: CSAPPGGANVLTF. The CDR3 DNA sequence: TGCAGTGCACCACCAGGCGGGGCCAACGTCCTGACTTTC. The chain recombines TRBV20-1 with TRBJ2-6, with no clear D. This CDR3 region has 13 residues. V was trimmed by 6 bases and J by 4 bases, leaving 10 bases between them. Germline V gene data show CDR1 as DFQATT and CDR2 as SNEGSKA (reference sequence).

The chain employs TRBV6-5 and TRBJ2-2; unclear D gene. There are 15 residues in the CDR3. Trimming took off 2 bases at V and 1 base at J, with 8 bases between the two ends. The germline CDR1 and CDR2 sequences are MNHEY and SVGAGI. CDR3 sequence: CASSYGILNTGELFF. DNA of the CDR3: TGTGCCAGCAGTTACGGGATCCTGAACACCGGGGAGCTGTTTTTT.

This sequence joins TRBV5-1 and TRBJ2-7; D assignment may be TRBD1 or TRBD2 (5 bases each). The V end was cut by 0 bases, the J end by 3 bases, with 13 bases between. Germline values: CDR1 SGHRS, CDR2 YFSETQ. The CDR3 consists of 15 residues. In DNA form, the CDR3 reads TGCGCCAGCAGCTTGGTGGGACCAGCGAGCTACGAGCAGTACTTC. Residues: CASSLVGPASYEQYF.

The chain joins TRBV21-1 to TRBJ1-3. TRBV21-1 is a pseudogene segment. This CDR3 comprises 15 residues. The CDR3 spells CASSKGQGSGNTIYF. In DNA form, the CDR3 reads TGTGCCAGCAGCAAAGGACAGGGATCTGGAAACACCATATATTTT.

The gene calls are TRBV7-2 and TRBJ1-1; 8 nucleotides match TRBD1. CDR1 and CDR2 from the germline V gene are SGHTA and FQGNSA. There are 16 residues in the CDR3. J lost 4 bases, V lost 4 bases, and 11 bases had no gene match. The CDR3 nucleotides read TGTGCCAGCAGCTCCGCCTGGCAGGGGGCGATCACTGAAGCTTTCTTT. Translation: CASSSAWQGAITEAFF.

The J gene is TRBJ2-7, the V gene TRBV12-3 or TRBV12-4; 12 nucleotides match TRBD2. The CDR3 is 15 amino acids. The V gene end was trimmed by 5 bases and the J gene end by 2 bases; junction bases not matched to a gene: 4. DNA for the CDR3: TGTGCCAGCAGTGTCCGACTAGCGGGGGCCTACGAGCAGTACTTC. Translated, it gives CASSVRLAGAYEQYF.

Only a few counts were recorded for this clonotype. The CDR3 region is CSARGQVNTEAFF. The DNA of the CDR3 is TGCAGTGCTAGGGGCCAGGTGAACACTGAAGCTTTCTTT. The chain combines TRBV20-1 with TRBJ1-1; D remains ambiguous. CDR3 length equals 13 residues. Trimming took 3 bases from V and 0 from J, leaving 8 bases between them. Germline V gene sequence: CDR1 DFQATT, CDR2 SNEGSKA (reference sequence).

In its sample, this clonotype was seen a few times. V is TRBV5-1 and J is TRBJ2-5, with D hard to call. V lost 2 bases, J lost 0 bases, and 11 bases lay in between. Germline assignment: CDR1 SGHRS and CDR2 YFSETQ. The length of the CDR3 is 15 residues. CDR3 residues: CASSFTQSYQETQYF. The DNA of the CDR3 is TGCGCCAGCAGCTTTACGCAGTCGTACCAAGAGACCCAGTACTTC. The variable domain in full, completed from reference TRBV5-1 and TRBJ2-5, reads KAGVTQTPRYLIKTRGQQVTLSCSPISGHRSVSWYQQTPGQGLQFLFEYFSETQRNKGNFPGRFSGRQFSNSRSEMNVSTLELGDSALYLCASSFTQSYQETQYFGPGTRLLVL.

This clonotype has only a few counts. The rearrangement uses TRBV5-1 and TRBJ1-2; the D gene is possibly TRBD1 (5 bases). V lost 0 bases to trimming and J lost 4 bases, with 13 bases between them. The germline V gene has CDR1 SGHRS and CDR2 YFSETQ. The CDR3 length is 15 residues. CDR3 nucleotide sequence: TGCGCCAGCAGCTTGGCACCGGACACGTTCTATGGCTACACCTTC. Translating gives CASSLAPDTFYGYTF.

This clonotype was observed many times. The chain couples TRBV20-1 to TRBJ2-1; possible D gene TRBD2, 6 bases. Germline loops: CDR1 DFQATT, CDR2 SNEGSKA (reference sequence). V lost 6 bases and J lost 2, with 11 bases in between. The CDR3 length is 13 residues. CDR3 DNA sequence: TGCAGTGCCCCGGTAGCGGCCTACAATGAGCAGTTCTTC. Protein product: CSAPVAAYNEQFF.

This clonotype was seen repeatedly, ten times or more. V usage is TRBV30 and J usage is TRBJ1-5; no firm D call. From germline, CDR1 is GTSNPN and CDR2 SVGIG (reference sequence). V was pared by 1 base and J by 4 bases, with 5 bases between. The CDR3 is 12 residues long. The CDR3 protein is CAWSAGNQPQHF. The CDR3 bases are TGTGCCTGGAGTGCGGGGAATCAGCCCCAGCATTTT. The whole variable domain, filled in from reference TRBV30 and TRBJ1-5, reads SQTIHQWPATLVQPVGSPLSLECTVEGTSNPNLYWYRQAAGRGLQLLFYSVGIGQISSEVPQNLSASRPQDRQFILSSKKLLLSDSGFYLCAWSAGNQPQHFGDGTRLSIL.

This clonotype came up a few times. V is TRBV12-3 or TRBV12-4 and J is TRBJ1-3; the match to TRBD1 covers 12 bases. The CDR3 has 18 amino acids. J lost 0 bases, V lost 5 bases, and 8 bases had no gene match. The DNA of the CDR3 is TGTGCCAGCAGTCCCGGGACAGGGGGCCCGTCCTCTGGAAACACCATATATTTT. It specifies CASSPGTGGPSSGNTIYF.

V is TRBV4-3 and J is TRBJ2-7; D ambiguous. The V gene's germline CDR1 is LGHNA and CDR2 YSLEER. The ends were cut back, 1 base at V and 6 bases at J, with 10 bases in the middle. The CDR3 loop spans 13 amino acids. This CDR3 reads CASSQGHGREQYF. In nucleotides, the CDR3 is TGCGCCAGCAGCCAAGGACACGGCCGCGAGCAGTACTTC.

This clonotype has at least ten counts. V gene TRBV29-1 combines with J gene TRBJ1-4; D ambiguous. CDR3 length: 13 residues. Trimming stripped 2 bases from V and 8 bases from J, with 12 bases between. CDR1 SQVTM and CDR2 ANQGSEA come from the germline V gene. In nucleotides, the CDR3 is TGCAGCGTTGAATTCCGGCGGGGAGAAAAACTGTTTTTT. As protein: CSVEFRRGEKLFF.

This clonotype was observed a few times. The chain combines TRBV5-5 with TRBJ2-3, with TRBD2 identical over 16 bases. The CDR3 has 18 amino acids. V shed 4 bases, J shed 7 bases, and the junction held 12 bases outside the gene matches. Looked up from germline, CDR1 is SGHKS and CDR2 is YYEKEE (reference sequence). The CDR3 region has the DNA TGTGCCAGCAGCGTCGGGACTAGCGGGGGGGGGCAACCAAATACGCAGTATTTT. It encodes CASSVGTSGGGQPNTQYF.

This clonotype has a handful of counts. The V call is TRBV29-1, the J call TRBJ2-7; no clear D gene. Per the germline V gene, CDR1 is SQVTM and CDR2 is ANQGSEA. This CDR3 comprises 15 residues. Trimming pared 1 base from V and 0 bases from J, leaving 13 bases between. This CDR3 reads CSVEGSEISSYEQYF. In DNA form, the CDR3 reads TGCAGCGTTGAAGGCAGCGAAATCAGCTCCTACGAGCAGTACTTC.

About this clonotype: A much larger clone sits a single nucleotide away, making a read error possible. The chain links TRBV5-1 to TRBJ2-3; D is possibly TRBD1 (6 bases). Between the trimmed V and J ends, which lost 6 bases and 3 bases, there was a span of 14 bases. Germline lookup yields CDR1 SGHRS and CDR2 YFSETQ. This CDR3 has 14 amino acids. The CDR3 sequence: CASIYDQGTDTQYF. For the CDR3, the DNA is TGCGCCAGCATCTACGATCAGGGGACAGATACGCAGTATTTT.

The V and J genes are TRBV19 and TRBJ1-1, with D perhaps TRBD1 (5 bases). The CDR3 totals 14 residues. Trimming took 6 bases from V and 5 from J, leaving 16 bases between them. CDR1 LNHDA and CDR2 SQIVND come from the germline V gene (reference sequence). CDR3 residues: CASSPEGLGTEAFF. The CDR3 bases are TGTGCCAGTAGCCCCGAGGGGCTGGGAACTGAAGCTTTCTTT.

DNA of the CDR3: TGTGCCAGCAGCTTGGGGGATACCGGGAAAAGAGTTGAGACCCAGTACTTC. Translating gives CASSLGDTGKRVETQYF. The chain recombines TRBV5-4 with TRBJ2-5; tentative D call: TRBD2 (5 bases). The CDR3 has 17 residues. V was shortened by 0 bases and J by 5 bases, with 20 bases between the two germline ends. Looked up from germline, CDR1 is SGHNT and CDR2 is YYREEE (reference sequence). The full variable domain, with the rest looked up from reference TRBV5-4 and TRBJ2-5, is ETGVTQSPTHLIKTRGQQVTLRCSSQSGHNTVSWYQQALGQGPQFIFQYYREEENGRGNFPPRFSGLQFPNYSSELNVNALELDDSALYLCASSLGDTGKRVETQYFGPGTRLLVL.

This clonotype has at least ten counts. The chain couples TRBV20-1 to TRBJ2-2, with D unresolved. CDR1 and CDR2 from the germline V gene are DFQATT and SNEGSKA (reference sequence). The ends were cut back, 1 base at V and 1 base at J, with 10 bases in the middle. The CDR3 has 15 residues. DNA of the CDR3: TGCAGTGCTAGAGGACTGACGGAGAACACCGGGGAGCTGTTTTTT. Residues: CSARGLTENTGELFF.